The rows below give T cell receptor beta chains drawn from one sample of a study of OX40 agonist ivuxolimab in advanced cancers. Data came from immunoSEQ multiplex PCR; TCRdb stores just in-frame clones and leaves some out. The table has under 80,000 clones, around 88% seen once. This sample comprised CD4+ or CD8+ T cells sorted from blood, obtained in a trial of the OX40 agonist ivuxolimab. These receptors all come from an adult with an advanced solid tumor such as melanoma, head and neck, liver or kidney cancer. CDR3s include the opening cysteine and the closing phenylalanine or tryptophan. A D gene is named only where the DNA matches it firmly. Clone size, where shown, is once, few, many, or a class for clones that have expanded.

>NA|TRBJ2-3|TRBD1|TRBV5-1
CASSLEGADTQYF
TGCGCCAGCAGCTTGGAGGGGGCCGATACGCAGTATTTT
>NA|TRBJ2-7|TRBD1|TRBV18
CASSRGTGAVVEQYF
TGTGCCAGCTCCAGGGGGACAGGGGCCGTCGTAGAGCAGTACTTC
>NA|TRBJ2-7|NA|TRBV13
CASSLSLGLAVNEQYF
TGTGCCAGCAGCCTCAGTTTAGGGCTAGCTGTAAACGAGCAGTACTTC
>NA|TRBJ2-7|NA|TRBV7-2
CASSFGSGGISYEQYF
NA
>few|TRBJ1-1|NA|TRBV13
CASSPRRAGINTEAFF
TGTGCCAGCAGCCCGAGGCGGGCAGGGATAAACACTGAAGCTTTCTTT
>NA|TRBJ1-2|NA|TRBV25-1
CASSEYRGDWLGGYTF
TGTGCCAGCAGTGAATACAGGGGCGATTGGTTGGGAGGCTACACCTTC
>NA|TRBJ1-4|NA|TRBV6-5
CASSLQGGDEKLFF
TGTGCCAGCAGCCTTCAGGGTGGCGATGAAAAACTGTTTTTT
>NA|TRBJ2-5|TRBD2|TRBV19
CASSIVSRGRAKETQYF
TGTGCCAGTAGTATAGTAAGTCGCGGGAGGGCCAAAGAGACCCAGTACTTC
>NA|TRBJ2-2|NA|TRBV6-6
CASSLGETGNTGELFF
TGTGCCAGCAGCCTGGGGGAGACAGGGAACACCGGGGAGCTGTTTTTT
>NA|TRBJ1-5|NA|TRBV19
CASTVGNQPQHF
TGTGCCAGTACAGTGGGAAATCAGCCCCAGCATTTT
>once|TRBJ1-6|NA|TRBV5-6
CASSPDGGFGSPLHF
TGTGCCAGCAGCCCGGATGGCGGGTTCGGTTCACCCCTCCACTTT
>NA|TRBJ1-2|NA|TRBV5-4
CASSLDGTRFYTF
TGTGCCAGCAGCTTGGACGGGACACGATTCTACACCTTC
>NA|TRBJ1-2|TRBD1|TRBV19
CASSVGQPLRGYTF
TGTGCCAGTAGTGTGGGACAGCCTTTAAGGGGCTACACCTTC
>NA|TRBJ1-1|NA|TRBV6-1
CASRRVFGNTEAFF
TGTGCCAGCCGGAGGGTGTTCGGGAACACTGAAGCTTTCTTT
>NA|TRBJ2-4|NA|TRBV28
CASRDGGAKNIQYF
TGTGCCAGCAGGGACGGGGGAGCCAAAAACATTCAGTACTTC
>NA|TRBJ1-1|NA|TRBV30
CAWQENTEAFF
TGTGCCTGGCAGGAAAACACTGAAGCTTTCTTT
>NA|TRBJ2-4|NA|TRBV5-1
CASSWAAGTNNIQYF
TGCGCCAGCAGCTGGGCCGCCGGGACCAACAACATTCAGTACTTC
>few|TRBJ2-7|TRBD1|TRBV28
CASGDRGYGEQYF
TGTGCCAGCGGGGACAGGGGGTATGGCGAGCAGTACTTC
>NA|TRBJ2-7|TRBD2|TRBV29-1
CSVDGLAEDEQYF
TGCAGCGTAGACGGACTAGCGGAGGACGAGCAGTACTTC
>few|TRBJ1-5|NA|TRBV9
CASSVDQGFNQPQHF
TGTGCCAGCAGCGTAGATCAGGGTTTCAATCAGCCCCAGCATTTT
>NA|TRBJ1-5|NA|TRBV29-1
CSHANGDQPQHF
TGCAGTCACGCTAACGGGGATCAGCCCCAGCATTTT
>NA|TRBJ1-1|NA|TRBV18
CASKRGGQNTEAFF
TGTGCCAGCAAGCGAGGGGGACAGAACACTGAAGCTTTCTTT
>few|TRBJ2-1|NA|TRBV28
CASSGTWGNNEQFF
TGTGCCAGCAGCGGGACATGGGGAAACAATGAGCAGTTCTTC
>NA|TRBJ2-1|TRBD1|TRBV28
CASSGTRDRGPNEQFF
TGTGCCAGCAGTGGAACCCGGGACAGGGGCCCCAATGAGCAGTTCTTC
>NA|TRBJ2-7|TRBD2|TRBV28
CASSPRGTSGPKRGEQYF
TGTGCCAGCAGCCCTCGGGGGACTAGCGGCCCCAAAAGAGGTGAGCAGTACTTC
>NA|TRBJ1-1|TRBD1|TRBV7-2
CASSRYDRVNTEAFF
TGTGCCAGCAGCCGTTACGACAGGGTGAACACTGAAGCTTTCTTT
>NA|TRBJ2-1|TRBD2|TRBV2
CASSLLAGAYNEQFF
TGTGCCAGCAGCCTCCTAGCGGGAGCCTACAATGAGCAGTTCTTC
>NA|TRBJ2-3|NA|TRBV11-3
CASSFGTASTDTQYF
TGTGCCAGCAGCTTCGGGACGGCTAGCACAGATACGCAGTATTTT
>NA|TRBJ2-7|NA|TRBV19
CASSGARGTYEQYF
TGTGCCAGTAGTGGTGCGCGGGGTACCTACGAGCAGTACTTC
>NA|TRBJ2-7|NA|TRBV7-2
CASRHRVGAYEQYF
TGTGCCAGCAGACACAGGGTGGGGGCCTACGAGCAGTACTTC
>NA|TRBJ2-7|TRBD2|TRBV11-2
CASSPPGGSLHEQYF
TGTGCCAGCAGCCCCCCCGGCGGGAGTCTACACGAGCAGTACTTC
>NA|TRBJ2-1|NA|TRBV11-2
CASILDRNLNEQFF
TGTGCCAGCATCCTTGACAGGAACCTCAATGAGCAGTTCTTC
>once|TRBJ2-3|NA|TRBV6-1
CASTRDNFLDTQYF
TGTGCCAGCACTAGGGACAATTTTTTAGATACGCAGTATTTT
>few|TRBJ2-7|TRBD1|TRBV9
CASSVGTGSSYEQYF
TGTGCCAGCAGCGTAGGGACAGGGTCCTCCTACGAGCAGTACTTC
>NA|TRBJ2-5|NA|TRBV6-1
CASSASGPAGETQYF
TGTGCCAGCAGTGCCTCCGGGCCCGCTGGCGAGACCCAGTACTTC
>NA|TRBJ2-1|NA|TRBV6-1
CASSSVHNEQFF
TGTGCCAGCAGTAGCGTCCACAATGAGCAGTTCTTC
>NA|TRBJ2-5|TRBD2|TRBV15
CATSTTPGVAGDF
TGTGCCACCAGCACTACTCCCGGGGTAGCGGGAGACTTC